The 29 T cell receptor beta chains presented below share a single source sample, sequenced in a study of beta chain features in type 1 diabetes. Whole-study findings and limits: When Type 1 diabetes patients were examined, their TCRB CDR3s proved moderately but significantly shorter in all four CD4+ subsets.

What was sequenced were expressed TCRB transcripts, since all of the isolated RNA had been reverse transcribed. Clones were read by immunoSEQ multiplex PCR, and TCRdb kept only the in-frame ones, dropping some. The data show around 710,000 clones, about an eighth seen once. Their recognized antigens are unknown. Material: naive CD4+ T cells from blood. The receptors come from a man aged 25 to 40 with type 1 diabetes.

The V and J genes are TRBV6-6 and TRBJ2-3; 9 bases align to TRBD2. The CDR3 runs to 15 residues. In germline, CDR1 is MNHNY, CDR2 SVGAGI (reference sequence). V shed 3 bases and J 4 bases; nucleotides not matched to a gene: 5. The CDR3 protein is CASSYSGGQSDTQYF. The CDR3 region has the DNA TGTGCCAGCAGTTATAGCGGGGGCCAGTCAGATACGCAGTATTTT.

There are a few counts of this clone. The V call is TRBV20-1, the J call TRBJ1-1, with D unresolved. The CDR3 sequence is 10 residues long. Germline V gives CDR1 DFQATT, CDR2 SNEGSKA (reference sequence). Trimming removed 2 bases at V and 3 bases at J, with 1 base between. The DNA for the CDR3 is TGCAGTGCTAGATACACTGAAGCTTTCTTT. Protein sequence: CSARYTEAFF.

There are a few counts of this clone. This chain joins TRBV18 and TRBJ1-2; D perhaps matches TRBD1 (5 bases). Germline V gene data show CDR1 as KGHSH and CDR2 as LQKENI. V was cut by 6 bases and J by 5 bases, with 13 bases left in between. The CDR3 sequence is 13 residues long. CDR3 nucleotides: TGTGCCAGCTCGACCGGGACGGATTATGGCTACACCTTC. This encodes CASSTGTDYGYTF.

DNA of the CDR3: TGCGCCAGCAGCCCGGATAGACCAGGGTACACTGAAGCTTTCTTT. This codes for CASSPDRPGYTEAFF. The chain uses TRBV5-1 and TRBJ1-1; TRBD1 is a possible D gene (5 bases). Per germline, CDR1 SGHRS and CDR2 YFSETQ. With 4 bases removed from V and 3 bases from J, the gap between germline ends came to 16 bases. CDR3 length equals 15 residues.

The chain carries TRBV19 and TRBJ1-2; D possibly corresponds to TRBD1 (5 bases). CDR1 and CDR2 from the germline V gene are LNHDA and SQIVND (reference sequence). The CDR3 spans 11 residues. V lost 6 bases and J lost 6, with 8 bases in between. CDR3 region: CASSRVNGYTF. CDR3 coding DNA: TGTGCCAGTAGCAGGGTTAATGGCTACACCTTC.

With regard to this clone: Other DNA sequences from this sample encode an identical CDR3 as well. The chain is built from TRBV4-2 and TRBJ1-2; D is uncertain. Germline V CDR1 and CDR2: LGHNA, YNFKEQ. V dropped 0 bases and J dropped 1 base, with 6 bases sitting between them. This CDR3 region has 14 residues. The chain's CDR3 is CASSQDTSNYGYTF. The DNA for the CDR3 is TGTGCCAGCAGCCAAGATACCAGTAACTATGGCTACACCTTC.

V and J are TRBV6-1 and TRBJ2-1; TRBD2 aligns across 11 bases. This CDR3 contains 15 residues. Germline V gene sequence: CDR1 MNHNS, CDR2 SASEGT. Trimming at V came to 0 bases and at J to 7 bases, leaving 2 bases not matched to a gene. DNA of the CDR3: TGTGCCAGCAGTGAAGCGACTAGCGGGGTGAATGAGCAGTTCTTC. It is translated as CASSEATSGVNEQFF.

This clone was found a few times. The chain carries TRBV6-5 and TRBJ1-1; 7 bases agree with TRBD1. From germline, CDR1 is MNHEY and CDR2 SVGAGI. CDR3 length equals 15 residues. The junction had 5 bases not matched to a gene; V was cut back by 4 bases and J by 0 bases. CDR3 sequence: CASSWDSPMNTEAFF. CDR3 bases: TGTGCCAGCAGTTGGGACAGCCCTATGAACACTGAAGCTTTCTTT.

This clone was counted only a few times. V gene TRBV7-9 combines with J gene TRBJ1-6; D ambiguous. The CDR3 sequence is 15 residues long. Trimming left V 4 bases short and J 10 bases short, with 17 bases between. Germline CDR1 and CDR2: SEHNR and FQNEAQ (reference sequence). The CDR3 loop reads CASSSLWGGESPLHF. The CDR3 bases are TGTGCCAGCAGCTCGCTTTGGGGTGGTGAATCACCCCTCCACTTT.

The V gene is TRBV5-1, the J gene TRBJ2-3; the match to TRBD1 covers 7 bases. The CDR3 has 13 amino acids. V dropped 5 bases and J dropped 5; count of bases not matched to a gene: 5. CDR1 SGHRS and CDR2 YFSETQ come from the germline V gene. This CDR3 reads CASRAGDRDTQYF. The CDR3 DNA reads TGCGCCAGCAGGGCAGGGGACAGAGATACGCAGTATTTT. The variable domain in full, completed from reference TRBV5-1 and TRBJ2-3, reads KAGVTQTPRYLIKTRGQQVTLSCSPISGHRSVSWYQQTPGQGLQFLFEYFSETQRNKGNFPGRFSGRQFSNSRSEMNVSTLELGDSALYLCASRAGDRDTQYFGPGTRLTVL.

This clone occurred a few times. The chain has TRBV7-9 and TRBJ2-5; the match to TRBD2 covers 7 bases. The junction had 13 bases not matched to a gene; V was cut back by 1 base and J by 2 bases. The CDR3 totals 18 residues. The germline V gene encodes CDR1 SEHNR and CDR2 FQNEAQ (reference sequence). CDR3 in amino acids: CASSLVLRDSGIQETQYF. The CDR3 coding sequence is TGTGCCAGCAGCTTAGTCCTCCGAGACAGCGGGATTCAAGAGACCCAGTACTTC. Using reference TRBV7-9 and TRBJ2-5 for the parts outside the CDR3, the full variable domain is DTGVSQNPRHKITKRGQNVTFRCDPISEHNRLYWYRQTLGQGPEFLTYFQNEAQLEKSRLLSDRFSAERPKGSFSTLEIQRTEQGDSAMYLCASSLVLRDSGIQETQYFGPGTRLLVL.

The chain has TRBV11-3 and TRBJ1-2, with TRBD1 matching over 8 bases. Germline CDR1 reads SGHNT; CDR2 reads YENEEA. The CDR3 contains 14 residues. J lost 4 bases, V lost 5 bases, and 6 bases had no gene match. CDR3 region: CASSLGQESYGYTF. The CDR3 nucleotides read TGTGCCAGCAGCCTGGGACAGGAGAGCTATGGCTACACCTTC. Supplemented by reference TRBV11-3 and TRBJ1-2, the full variable domain reads EAGVVQSPRYKIIEKKQPVAFWCNPISGHNTLYWYLQNLGQGPELLIRYENEEAVDDSQLPKDRFSAERLKGVDSTLKIQPAELGDSAVYLCASSLGQESYGYTFGSGTRLTVV.

The CDR3 DNA sequence: TGCGCCAGCAGCCCACGAGTAGGACAGGGGTCCTACGAGCAGTACTTC. Protein sequence: CASSPRVGQGSYEQYF. The V call is TRBV5-1, the J call TRBJ2-7, with 9 nucleotides matching TRBD1. Germline trimming cut 4 bases from V and 1 base from J; bases unmatched to any gene: 9. The germline CDR1 and CDR2 sequences are SGHRS and YFSETQ. CDR3 length equals 16 residues.

The sample holds a few counts of this clone. The rearrangement joins TRBV5-1 to TRBJ2-4, with 8 nucleotides matching TRBD1. V lost 4 bases to trimming and J lost 9 bases; unmatched junction nucleotides: 9. This CDR3 is built from 14 residues. Per the germline V gene, CDR1 is SGHRS and CDR2 is YFSETQ. The CDR3 nucleotides are TGCGCCAGCAGCCATCGGGACAGGAATGCCATTCAGTACTTC. Protein product: CASSHRDRNAIQYF.

The CDR3 is CASSPQGVSGTTDTQYF. The CDR3 bases are TGTGCCAGCTCACCACAGGGCGTTAGCGGGACGACAGATACGCAGTATTTT. J is TRBJ2-3 and V is TRBV18; TRBD2 matches 8 bases. Trimming cost V 1 base and J 3 bases; bases outside gene matches: 9. The germline V gene encodes CDR1 KGHSH and CDR2 LQKENI. This CDR3 is built from 17 residues. Complete variable domain (other parts from reference TRBV18 and TRBJ2-3): NAGVMQNPRHLVRRRGQEARLRCSPMKGHSHVYWYRQLPEEGLKFMVYLQKENIIDESGMPKERFSAEFPKEGPSILRIQQVVRGDSAAYFCASSPQGVSGTTDTQYFGPGTRLTVL.

The V gene is TRBV13, the J gene TRBJ1-3; no reliable D call. CDR1 PRHDT and CDR2 FYEKMQ come from the germline V gene (reference sequence). CDR3 size: 14 residues. Trimming pared 3 bases from V and 0 bases from J, leaving 6 bases between. In DNA, the CDR3 is TGTGCCAGCAGCTTTAGCTCCTCTGGAAACACCATATATTTT. Translation gives CASSFSSSGNTIYF. Full variable domain (missing parts from reference TRBV13 and TRBJ1-3): AAGVIQSPRHLIKEKRETATLKCYPIPRHDTVYWYQQGPGQDPQFLISFYEKMQSDKGSIPDRFSAQQFSDYHSELNMSSLELGDSALYFCASSFSSSGNTIYFGEGSWLTVV.

This clone was counted only a few times. In DNA form, the CDR3 reads TGTGCCAGCAGCCAACAGGGCTTCACAGATACGCAGTATTTT. This encodes CASSQQGFTDTQYF. J is TRBJ2-3 and V is TRBV9; D possibly corresponds to TRBD1 (6 bases). Trimming left V 4 bases short and J 2 bases short, with 11 bases between. The germline V gene has CDR1 SGDLS and CDR2 YYNGEE. The CDR3 spans 14 residues.

The chain employs TRBV7-9 and TRBJ2-1, with D perhaps being TRBD1 or TRBD2 (6 bases each). Trimming took off 5 bases at V and 8 bases at J, with 19 bases between the two ends. There are 15 residues in the CDR3. Germline V CDR1 and CDR2: SEHNR, FQNEAQ (reference sequence). The CDR3 coding sequence is TGTGCCAGCAGCCTCTCGGGGGCTGGTTTGGATGAGCAGTTCTTC. This sequence encodes CASSLSGAGLDEQFF.

The V gene is TRBV30, the J gene TRBJ2-7; D is possibly TRBD2 (6 bases). This CDR3 is 14 amino acids long. CDR1 is GTSNPN and CDR2 is SVGIG in the germline V gene (reference sequence). V lost 3 bases to trimming and J lost 3 bases, with 15 bases between them. CDR3 amino acids: CAWRTSEAGYEQYF. The CDR3 DNA is TGTGCCTGGAGAACGTCCGAAGCGGGCTACGAGCAGTACTTC.

The chain employs TRBV28 and TRBJ2-4; no clear D. This CDR3 region has 12 residues. V was clipped by 2 bases and J by 10 bases, with 9 bases between them. CDR1 is MDHEN and CDR2 is SYDVKM in the germline V gene. CDR3 sequence reads: CASSLTERIQYF. The CDR3 bases are TGTGCCAGCAGTTTAACGGAGAGGATTCAGTACTTC.

This clone came up a few times. This chain connects TRBV29-1 to TRBJ2-3; possibly TRBD1 or TRBD2 for D (5 bases each). The germline V and J ends were trimmed by 2 bases and 4 bases, with 19 bases remaining between them. CDR3 length: 16 residues. Germline V gives CDR1 SQVTM, CDR2 ANQGSEA. CDR3 sequence: CSVENGGRRGADTQYF. CDR3 sequence (DNA): TGCAGCGTTGAAAACGGAGGCCGTCGAGGGGCAGATACGCAGTATTTT.

This clone showed up just a few times. The gene calls are TRBV10-2 and TRBJ1-2; D remains unclear. Germline loops: CDR1 WSHSY, CDR2 SAAADI. V was cut by 7 bases and J by 2 bases, with 14 bases left in between. The CDR3 sequence is 14 residues long. The CDR3: CASIGLDGNYGYTF. Here the CDR3 DNA reads TGCGCCAGCATTGGACTGGACGGGAACTATGGCTACACCTTC.

This chain joins TRBV6-5 and TRBJ2-1, with D uncertain. The V and J ends lost 5 bases and 6 bases respectively, with 17 bases between them. The CDR3 spans 15 residues. CDR1 is MNHEY and CDR2 is SVGAGI in the germline V gene. CDR3 DNA: TGTGCCAGCAGTGTGCTCTGGACCTCGATCAATGAGCAGTTCTTC. Translating it yields CASSVLWTSINEQFF.

V gene TRBV13 combines with J gene TRBJ2-5, with 14 positions matching TRBD2. From germline, CDR1 is PRHDT and CDR2 FYEKMQ (reference sequence). J lost 6 bases, V lost 4 bases, and 4 bases had no gene match. The CDR3 has 15 amino acids. CDR3 in DNA: TGTGCCAGCAGCTCGACTAGCGGGGGGGAAAAGACCCAGTACTTC. Translation gives CASSSTSGGEKTQYF.

This sequence joins TRBV7-2 and TRBJ2-7; weak D call: TRBD1 (5 bases). This CDR3 is 16 amino acids long. Germline assignment: CDR1 SGHTA and CDR2 FQGNSA. Trimming pared 5 bases from V and 1 base from J, leaving 18 bases between. The CDR3 coding sequence is TGTGCCAGCAGCCCCGGACAATGGGCTTCATCCTACGAGCAGTACTTC. Protein product: CASSPGQWASSYEQYF. The entire variable domain, with the rest obtained from reference TRBV7-2 and TRBJ2-7, is as follows: GAGVSQSPSNKVTEKGKDVELRCDPISGHTALYWYRQSLGQGLEFLIYFQGNSAPDKSGLPSDRFSAERTGGSVSTLTIQRTQQEDSAVYLCASSPGQWASSYEQYFGPGTRLTVT.

The chain is built from TRBV10-3 and TRBJ2-3; the D gene is possibly TRBD2 (5 bases). The germline V gene has CDR1 ENHRY and CDR2 SYGVKD. Between the trimmed V and J ends, which lost 5 bases and 0 bases, there was a span of 15 bases. CDR3 size: 16 residues. This chain's CDR3 is CAISLGRPGSTDTQYF. The CDR3 nucleotides are TGTGCCATCAGTCTTGGGCGACCGGGAAGCACAGATACGCAGTATTTT.

The V call is TRBV6-6, the J call TRBJ1-1, with D tentatively TRBD1 (5 bases). The CDR3 spans 11 residues. Per germline, CDR1 MNHNY and CDR2 SVGAGI (reference sequence). V shed 4 bases and J shed 10 bases, with 10 bases lying between them. This CDR3 reads CASSSGDPAFF. For the CDR3, the DNA is TGTGCCAGCAGTTCTGGGGACCCAGCTTTCTTT.

As concerns this clone: This same CDR3 is encoded by further DNA sequences in the sample. The rearrangement joins TRBV7-2 to TRBJ2-5, with TRBD2 matching over 8 bases. The CDR3 extends over 14 amino acids. Germline CDR1 reads SGHTA; CDR2 reads FQGNSA. The V segment lost 5 bases and the J segment 5 bases; nucleotides outside the gene matches: 7. The CDR3 bases are TGTGCCAGCAGCCTTGGTCCGGGAGGGGAGACCCAGTACTTC. As protein: CASSLGPGGETQYF.

The table lists this clone with a few counts. The V call is TRBV7-2, the J call TRBJ1-2; D is undetermined. Between the trimmed V and J ends, which lost 4 bases and 8 bases, there was a span of 14 bases. The CDR3 has 13 amino acids. The V gene's germline CDR1 is SGHTA and CDR2 FQGNSA. The CDR3 DNA follows: TGTGCCAGCAGCTCGGGCCCCCCGATAGGCTACACCTTC. This encodes CASSSGPPIGYTF.